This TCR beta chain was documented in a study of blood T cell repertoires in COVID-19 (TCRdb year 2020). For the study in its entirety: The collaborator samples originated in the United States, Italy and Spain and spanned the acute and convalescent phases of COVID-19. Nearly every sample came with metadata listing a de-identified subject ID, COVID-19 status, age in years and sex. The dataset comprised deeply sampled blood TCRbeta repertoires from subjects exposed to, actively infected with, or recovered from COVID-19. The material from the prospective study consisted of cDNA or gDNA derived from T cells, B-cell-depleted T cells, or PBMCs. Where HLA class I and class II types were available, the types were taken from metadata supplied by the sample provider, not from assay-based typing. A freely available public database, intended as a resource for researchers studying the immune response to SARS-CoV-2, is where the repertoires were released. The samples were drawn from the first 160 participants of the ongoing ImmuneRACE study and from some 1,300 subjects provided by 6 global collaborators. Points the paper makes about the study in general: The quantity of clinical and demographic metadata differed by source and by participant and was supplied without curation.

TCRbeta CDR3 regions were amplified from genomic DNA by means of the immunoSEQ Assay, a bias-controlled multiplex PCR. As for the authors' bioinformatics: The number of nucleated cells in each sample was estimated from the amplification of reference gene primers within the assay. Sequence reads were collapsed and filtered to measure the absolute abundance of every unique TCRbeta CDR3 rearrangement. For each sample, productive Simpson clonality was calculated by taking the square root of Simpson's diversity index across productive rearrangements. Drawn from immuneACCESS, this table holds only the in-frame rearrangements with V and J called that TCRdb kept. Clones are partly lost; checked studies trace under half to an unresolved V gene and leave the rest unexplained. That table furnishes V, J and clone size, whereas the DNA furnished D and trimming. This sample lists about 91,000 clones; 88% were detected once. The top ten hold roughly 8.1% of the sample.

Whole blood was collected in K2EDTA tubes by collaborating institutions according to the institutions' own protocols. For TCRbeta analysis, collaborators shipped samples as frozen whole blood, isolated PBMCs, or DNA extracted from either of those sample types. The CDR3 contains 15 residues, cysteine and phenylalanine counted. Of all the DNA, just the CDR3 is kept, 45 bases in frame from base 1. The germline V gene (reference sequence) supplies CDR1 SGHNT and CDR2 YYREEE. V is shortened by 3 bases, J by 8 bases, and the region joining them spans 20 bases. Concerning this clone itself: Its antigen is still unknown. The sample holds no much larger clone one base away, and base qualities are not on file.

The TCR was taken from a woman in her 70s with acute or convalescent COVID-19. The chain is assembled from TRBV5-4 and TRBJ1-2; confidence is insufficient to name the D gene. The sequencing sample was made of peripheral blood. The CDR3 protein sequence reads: CASSSSIFGVGGYTF. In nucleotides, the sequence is TGTGCCAGCAGCTCCTCGATTTTTGGAGTTGGGGGCTACACCTTC. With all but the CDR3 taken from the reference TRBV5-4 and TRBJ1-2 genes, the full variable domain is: ETGVTQSPTHLIKTRGQQVTLRCSSQSGHNTVSWYQQALGQGPQFIFQYYREEENGRGNFPPRFSGLQFPNYSSELNVNALELDDSALYLCASSSSIFGVGGYTFGSGTRLTVV.